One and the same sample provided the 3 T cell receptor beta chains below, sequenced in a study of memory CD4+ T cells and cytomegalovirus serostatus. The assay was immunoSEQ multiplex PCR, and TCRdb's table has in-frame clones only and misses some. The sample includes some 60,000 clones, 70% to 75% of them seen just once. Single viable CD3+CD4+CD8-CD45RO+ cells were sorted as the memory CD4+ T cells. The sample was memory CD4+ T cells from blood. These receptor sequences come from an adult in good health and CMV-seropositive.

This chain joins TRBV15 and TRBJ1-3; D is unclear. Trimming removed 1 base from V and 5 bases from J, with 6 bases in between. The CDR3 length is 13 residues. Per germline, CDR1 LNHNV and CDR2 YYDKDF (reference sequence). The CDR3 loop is CATSRVFRNTIYF. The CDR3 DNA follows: TGTGCCACCAGCAGAGTATTCCGAAACACCATATATTTT.

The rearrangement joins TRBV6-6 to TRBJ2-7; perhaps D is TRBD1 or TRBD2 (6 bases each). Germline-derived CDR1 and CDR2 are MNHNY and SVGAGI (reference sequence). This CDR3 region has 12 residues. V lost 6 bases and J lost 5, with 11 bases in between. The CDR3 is CASSPGGHEQYF. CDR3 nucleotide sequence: TGTGCCAGCAGCCCTGGGGGGCACGAGCAGTACTTC.

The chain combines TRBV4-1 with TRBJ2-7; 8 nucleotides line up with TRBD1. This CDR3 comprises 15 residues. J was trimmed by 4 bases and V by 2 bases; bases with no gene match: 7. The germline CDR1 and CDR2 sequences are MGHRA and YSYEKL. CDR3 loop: CASSQSTGVGYEQYF. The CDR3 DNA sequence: TGCGCCAGCAGCCAATCGACAGGGGTTGGGTACGAGCAGTACTTC.